The clone carrying this T cell receptor beta chain showed up many times. Its specificity is not known. This specimen belongs to a study of identical twins. Study-wide results and limits: Abundant cord blood beta clonotypes carried fewer insertions; memory repertoires showed none. The study drew conclusions from cross-sectional statistical analysis, not from following the same donors.

This CDR3 spans 15 amino acids. Per germline, CDR1 MNHEY and CDR2 SVGAGI. A universal primer binding site was introduced by template switching. The final cDNA contained unique molecular identifiers. TCRdb re-analysed the 5' RACE reads in MiXCR, keeping a single row per CDR3 protein. The sample lists fewer than 350,000 distinct CDR3 sequences; about 8.3% were seen once. The data were also submitted as part of a second study, on yellow fever vaccine responses in identical twins.

This clonotype was sampled from a young woman in good health. The J gene is TRBJ2-7, the V gene TRBV6-5, with D possibly TRBD2 on 6 matching bases. The sample comprised memory (CD45RO+) T cells sorted from blood. CDR3 in amino acids: CASSYGEEGGYGQYV. The DNA of the CDR3 is TGTGCCAGCAGTTATGGGGAGGAGGGAGGCTACGGGCAGTACGTC.